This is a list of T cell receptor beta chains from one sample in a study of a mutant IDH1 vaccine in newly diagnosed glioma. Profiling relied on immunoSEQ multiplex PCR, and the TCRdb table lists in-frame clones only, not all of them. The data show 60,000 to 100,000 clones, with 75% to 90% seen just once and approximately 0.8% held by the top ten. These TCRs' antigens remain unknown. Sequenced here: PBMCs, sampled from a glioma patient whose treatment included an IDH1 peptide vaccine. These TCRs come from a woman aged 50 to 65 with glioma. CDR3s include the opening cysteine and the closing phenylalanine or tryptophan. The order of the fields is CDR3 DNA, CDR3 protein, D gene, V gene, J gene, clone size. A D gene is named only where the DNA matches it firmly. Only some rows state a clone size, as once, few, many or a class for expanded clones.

CDR3 DNA: TGTGCCAGCAGTTTTTCGGTGACCGGGGAGCTGTTTTTT; CDR3 protein: CASSFSVTGELFF; D gene: .; V gene: TRBV28; J gene: TRBJ2-2; clone size: .
CDR3 DNA: TGTGCCAGCTCACCACTCCCAACAACAGGGGATCAGCCCCAGCATTTT; CDR3 protein: CASSPLPTTGDQPQHF; D gene: TRBD1; V gene: TRBV18; J gene: TRBJ1-5; clone size: .
CDR3 DNA: TGTGCCAGCAGCAGGACTAGTTCGACAGATACGCAGTATTTT; CDR3 protein: CASSRTSSTDTQYF; D gene: TRBD2; V gene: TRBV6-1; J gene: TRBJ2-3; clone size: .
CDR3 DNA: TGTGCCTGGAGAACCCAGGTGGGTCAGCCCCAGCATTTT; CDR3 protein: CAWRTQVGQPQHF; D gene: .; V gene: TRBV30; J gene: TRBJ1-5; clone size: .
CDR3 DNA: TGTGCCAGCAGTTTACAGGGATACCAAGAGACCCAGTACTTC; CDR3 protein: CASSLQGYQETQYF; D gene: .; V gene: TRBV6-5; J gene: TRBJ2-5; clone size: .
CDR3 DNA: TGTGCCAGTAGCCAGGCAATAACCTACGAGCAGTACTTC; CDR3 protein: CASSQAITYEQYF; D gene: .; V gene: TRBV19; J gene: TRBJ2-7; clone size: .
CDR3 DNA: TGTGCCAGCAGCTTAGGGTTGGGGACAGGGGTCCAAGAGACCCAGTACTTC; CDR3 protein: CASSLGLGTGVQETQYF; D gene: TRBD1; V gene: TRBV7-8; J gene: TRBJ2-5; clone size: .
CDR3 DNA: TGCGCCAGCAGCGGGGAGAACACTGAAGCTTTCTTT; CDR3 protein: CASSGENTEAFF; D gene: .; V gene: TRBV5-1; J gene: TRBJ1-1; clone size: few
CDR3 DNA: TGTGCCAGCAGCTTAGGTGGCGGGAGCGGTACAGATACGCAGTATTTT; CDR3 protein: CASSLGGGSGTDTQYF; D gene: TRBD2; V gene: TRBV5-4; J gene: TRBJ2-3; clone size: .
CDR3 DNA: TGTGCCAGCTCACAAGGACAGGGGGCGCTTACCGGGGAGCTGTTTTTT; CDR3 protein: CASSQGQGALTGELFF; D gene: TRBD1; V gene: TRBV18; J gene: TRBJ2-2; clone size: once
CDR3 DNA: TGTGCCAGCAGCTTTATAGGTAGAGGCTGGCGGTTCTTC; CDR3 protein: CASSFIGRGWRFF; D gene: .; V gene: TRBV12-1; J gene: TRBJ2-1; clone size: .
CDR3 DNA: TGTGCCAGCAGCCGACTAGCGGGAGGGCTTGAGACCCAGTACTTC; CDR3 protein: CASSRLAGGLETQYF; D gene: TRBD2; V gene: TRBV6-5; J gene: TRBJ2-5; clone size: .
CDR3 DNA: TGTGCCAGCAGCCCCGGCCTCCGCAAAAACATTCAGTACTTC; CDR3 protein: CASSPGLRKNIQYF; D gene: .; V gene: TRBV4-2; J gene: TRBJ2-4; clone size: .
CDR3 DNA: TGTGCCAGCAGACGGACTAGCGGGAGCACTGAGCAGTTCTTC; CDR3 protein: CASRRTSGSTEQFF; D gene: TRBD2; V gene: TRBV27; J gene: TRBJ2-1; clone size: .
CDR3 DNA: TGTGCCAGCAGTGCCGGGACAGGGGGCGGAGAGCAGTACTTC; CDR3 protein: CASSAGTGGGEQYF; D gene: TRBD1; V gene: TRBV2; J gene: TRBJ2-7; clone size: .
CDR3 DNA: TGTGCCAGCAGCTTAGTCCTGCGGCTTCGGGTGAACCAAGAGACCCAGTACTTC; CDR3 protein: CASSLVLRLRVNQETQYF; D gene: .; V gene: TRBV7-9; J gene: TRBJ2-5; clone size: .
CDR3 DNA: TGTGCCAGCAGTTTGGCAGGGAATAATTCACCCCTCCACTTT; CDR3 protein: CASSLAGNNSPLHF; D gene: .; V gene: TRBV6-6; J gene: TRBJ1-6; clone size: .
CDR3 DNA: TGCGCCAGCAGCTCGCGCGGGACTAGCGGGAGAAATGAGCAGTTCTTC; CDR3 protein: CASSSRGTSGRNEQFF; D gene: TRBD2; V gene: TRBV5-1; J gene: TRBJ2-1; clone size: .
CDR3 DNA: TGTGCCAGTAGTAAACGACAGGGTGCCGGGGAGCTGTTTTTT; CDR3 protein: CASSKRQGAGELFF; D gene: TRBD1; V gene: TRBV19; J gene: TRBJ2-2; clone size: .
CDR3 DNA: TGCGCCAGCAGGGACAGAAAGGAGTACGAGCAGTACTTC; CDR3 protein: CASRDRKEYEQYF; D gene: .; V gene: TRBV10-2; J gene: TRBJ2-7; clone size: .
CDR3 DNA: TGTGCCAGCAGCGCGGACCCGGGACAGGGAAACGAGCAGTACTTC; CDR3 protein: CASSADPGQGNEQYF; D gene: TRBD1; V gene: TRBV9; J gene: TRBJ2-7; clone size: .
CDR3 DNA: TGTGCCAGCAGGACACAGGGAGGGGGGGAGACCCAGTACTTC; CDR3 protein: CASRTQGGGETQYF; D gene: .; V gene: TRBV28; J gene: TRBJ2-5; clone size: .
CDR3 DNA: TGTGCCAGCAGTTTCCGACAGTTCACAGATACGCAGTATTTT; CDR3 protein: CASSFRQFTDTQYF; D gene: .; V gene: TRBV27; J gene: TRBJ2-3; clone size: .
CDR3 DNA: TGTGCCAGCAGTTACGGGGGGAATAATGAAAAACTGTTTTTT; CDR3 protein: CASSYGGNNEKLFF; D gene: .; V gene: TRBV6-6; J gene: TRBJ1-4; clone size: .
CDR3 DNA: TGTGCCAGCAGGGGTGGGTACAGTAGCAATCAGCCCCAGCATTTT; CDR3 protein: CASRGGYSSNQPQHF; D gene: .; V gene: TRBV6-5; J gene: TRBJ1-5; clone size: few
CDR3 DNA: TGTGCCAGCCGCGATGTCGGACAGGCCAGGTACTTCGTCTCCTACGAGCAGTACTTC; CDR3 protein: CASRDVGQARYFVSYEQYF; D gene: TRBD1; V gene: TRBV6-7; J gene: TRBJ2-7; clone size: .
CDR3 DNA: TGTGCCAGCAGTTACTCAGGACAGGGTTCCTACGAGCAGTACTTC; CDR3 protein: CASSYSGQGSYEQYF; D gene: TRBD1; V gene: TRBV6-5; J gene: TRBJ2-7; clone size: .
CDR3 DNA: TGTGCCAGCAGTCCGAGGACTAGCGGGAGCGTCAATGAGCAGTTCTTC; CDR3 protein: CASSPRTSGSVNEQFF; D gene: TRBD2; V gene: TRBV27; J gene: TRBJ2-1; clone size: .
CDR3 DNA: TGTGCCAGCAGCACCCGGACCAGCGAGTGGCAGTTCTTC; CDR3 protein: CASSTRTSEWQFF; D gene: .; V gene: TRBV11-2; J gene: TRBJ2-1; clone size: .
CDR3 DNA: TGTGCCAGCAGCTTAGTCTCCTACGAGCAGTACTTC; CDR3 protein: CASSLVSYEQYF; D gene: .; V gene: TRBV11-2; J gene: TRBJ2-7; clone size: .
CDR3 DNA: TGTGCCAGCATGACAGGGGGACAGCTCACAGATACGCAGTATTTT; CDR3 protein: CASMTGGQLTDTQYF; D gene: TRBD1; V gene: TRBV28; J gene: TRBJ2-3; clone size: .
CDR3 DNA: TGCAGTGCCAGTCGGGGGGTTGAAGCTTTCTTT; CDR3 protein: CSASRGVEAFF; D gene: .; V gene: TRBV20-1; J gene: TRBJ1-1; clone size: .
CDR3 DNA: TGTGCCACCAGCCCGCGGGGGGGGGCCTACGAGCAGTACTTC; CDR3 protein: CATSPRGGAYEQYF; D gene: TRBD2; V gene: TRBV15; J gene: TRBJ2-7; clone size: .
CDR3 DNA: TGTGCCAGCAGCTCGGACAGGGCACAGCCCCAGCATTTT; CDR3 protein: CASSSDRAQPQHF; D gene: TRBD1; V gene: TRBV5-6; J gene: TRBJ1-5; clone size: .
CDR3 DNA: TGCGCCAGCAGCCAAGCCGGGGAAGGTCCTGAAGCTTTCTTT; CDR3 protein: CASSQAGEGPEAFF; D gene: .; V gene: TRBV4-1; J gene: TRBJ1-1; clone size: .
CDR3 DNA: TGTGCCAGCAGTTTACGAGACTACGAGCGGTACTTC; CDR3 protein: CASSLRDYERYF; D gene: .; V gene: TRBV28; J gene: TRBJ2-7; clone size: .
CDR3 DNA: TGTGCCAGCAGCCCCCCCCCAGGGAGTTTCGCAGATACGCAGTATTTT; CDR3 protein: CASSPPPGSFADTQYF; D gene: .; V gene: TRBV7-2; J gene: TRBJ2-3; clone size: .
CDR3 DNA: TGTGCCAGCAGCTCCCGGGGTAGCCCCGAGCAGTACTTC; CDR3 protein: CASSSRGSPEQYF; D gene: .; V gene: TRBV7-9; J gene: TRBJ2-7; clone size: few
CDR3 DNA: TGTGCCAGCAGTTTGATAGGGACACCGAACAATGAGCAGTTCTTC; CDR3 protein: CASSLIGTPNNEQFF; D gene: .; V gene: TRBV27; J gene: TRBJ2-1; clone size: .
CDR3 DNA: TGTGCCAGCAGCGTAACGGAGGACACCATATATTTT; CDR3 protein: CASSVTEDTIYF; D gene: .; V gene: TRBV9; J gene: TRBJ1-3; clone size: .
CDR3 DNA: TGTGCCAGCAGCTTATCGGACAGCTTCAATCAGCCCCAGCATTTT; CDR3 protein: CASSLSDSFNQPQHF; D gene: .; V gene: TRBV7-8; J gene: TRBJ1-5; clone size: .
CDR3 DNA: TGTGCCAGCAGTGAAATGGGGACTAGTGGAGGTGAGCAGTTCTTC; CDR3 protein: CASSEMGTSGGEQFF; D gene: TRBD2; V gene: TRBV6-1; J gene: TRBJ2-1; clone size: .
CDR3 DNA: TGTGCCAGCAGCTTGGAGTACAGGAACACTGAAGCTTTCTTT; CDR3 protein: CASSLEYRNTEAFF; D gene: .; V gene: TRBV5-5; J gene: TRBJ1-1; clone size: .
CDR3 DNA: TGTGCCAGCAGCTTATTAACCAGGTCCGAGCGGGCTTTCTTT; CDR3 protein: CASSLLTRSERAFF; D gene: .; V gene: TRBV7-2; J gene: TRBJ1-1; clone size: .
CDR3 DNA: TGTGCCAGCAGGCCCTGGCCGATGGGGCAGCCCCAGCATTTT; CDR3 protein: CASRPWPMGQPQHF; D gene: .; V gene: TRBV2; J gene: TRBJ1-5; clone size: .
CDR3 DNA: TGCGCCAGCAGCTTGTTGCCAGGACAGGCCCTCTACGAGCAGTACTTC; CDR3 protein: CASSLLPGQALYEQYF; D gene: TRBD1; V gene: TRBV5-1; J gene: TRBJ2-7; clone size: .